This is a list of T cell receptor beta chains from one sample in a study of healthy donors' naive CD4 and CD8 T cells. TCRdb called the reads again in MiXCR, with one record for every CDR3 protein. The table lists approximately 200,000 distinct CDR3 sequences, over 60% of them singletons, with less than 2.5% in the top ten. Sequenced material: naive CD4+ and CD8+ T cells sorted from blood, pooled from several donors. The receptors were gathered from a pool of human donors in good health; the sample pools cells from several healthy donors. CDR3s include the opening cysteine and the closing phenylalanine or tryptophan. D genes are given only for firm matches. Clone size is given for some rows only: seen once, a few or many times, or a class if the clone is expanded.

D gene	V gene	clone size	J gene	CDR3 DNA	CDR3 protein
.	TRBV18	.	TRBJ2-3	TGTGCCAGCTCACCTTTGCCGGACCCTACGCAGTATTTT	CASSPLPDPTQYF
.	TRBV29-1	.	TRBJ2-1	TGCAGCGTTGAAGAAGGGGCCGATTTGAAAATCTTC	CSVEEGADLKIF
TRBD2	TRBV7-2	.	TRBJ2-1	TGTGCCAGCAGCTTAATGGCTAGCGGAGACAATGAGCAGTTCTTC	CASSLMASGDNEQFF
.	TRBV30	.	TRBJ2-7	TGTGCCTGGACCCTGGGGGGCAGCAGCTACGAGCAGTACTTC	CAWTLGGSSYEQYF
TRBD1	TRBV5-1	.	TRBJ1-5	TGCGCCAGCAAAGGACAGGGTGAAAGAAGGGGGAATCAGCCCCAGCATTTT	CASKGQGERRGNQPQHF
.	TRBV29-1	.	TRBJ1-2	TGCAGCGTATTGATGTGGGTGGGACACACGATTGAAGGCTACACCTTC	CSVLMWVGHTIEGYTF
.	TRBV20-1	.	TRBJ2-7	TGCAGTGCTAGCGGGGGCGGCCCCTACGAGCAGTACTTC	CSASGGGPYEQYF
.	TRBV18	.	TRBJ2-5	TGTGCCAGCTCACCAGGCAGTCAAGAGACCCAGCACTTC	CASSPGSQETQHF
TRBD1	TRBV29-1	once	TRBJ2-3	TGCAGCGTCATGGGACAGGGAGACGAGGGTCGGACAGATACGCAGTATTTT	CSVMGQGDEGRTDTQYF
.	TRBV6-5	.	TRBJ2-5	TGTGCCAGCAGTTACACGGCGGGACAGTGGCTGGGGACCCAGTACTTC	CASSYTAGQWLGTQYF